This TCR beta chain was identified in a study of identical twins. TCRdb reprocessed the 5' RACE reads via MiXCR and lists one record per CDR3 protein. The repertoire holds approximately 260,000 distinct CDR3 sequences, with around 8% as singletons. This clonotype was detected ten times or more. CDR1 and CDR2 (germline): SQVTM, ANQGSEA. V dropped 2 bases and J dropped 6 bases, with 11 bases sitting between them. The CDR3 has 13 amino acids. These data also formed part of another study, on yellow fever vaccine responses in identical twins.

The sample taken for sequencing was CD8+ T cells sorted from blood. The chain has TRBV29-1 and TRBJ2-1, with D uncertain. This clonotype was obtained from a young woman in good health. CDR3 protein: CSVESRAINEQFF. For the CDR3, the DNA is TGCAGCGTTGAATCTCGGGCGATCAATGAGCAGTTCTTC.